This T cell receptor beta chain was profiled in a study of CD4 T cells in relation to SARS-CoV-2 and coronaviruses. As regards this clone: Its antigen is still unknown.

Profiling relied on immunoSEQ multiplex PCR, and the TCRdb table lists in-frame clones only, not all of them. The sample lists more than 25,000 clones, approximately 75% occurring once. Before the COVID-19 pandemic, during about 2010-2019, CD4+ T cells were taken from unexposed donors. Isolation of CD4+ T cells took place after less than 11 days in culture. V gave up 3 bases and J gave up 1 base; unmatched junction bases: 8. Germline CDR1 is SEHNR and CDR2 is FQNEAQ (reference sequence). The CDR3 runs to 16 residues. This TCR was recovered from a human donor in good health. The chain employs TRBV7-9 and TRBJ1-1; 7 bases agree with TRBD1. Sequenced input: CD4+ T cells from PBMCs, cultured in vitro. In nucleotides, the CDR3 is TGTGCCAGCAGCTTGTTGAAGGGGGCTGGGAACACTGAAGCTTTCTTT. Translated: CASSLLKGAGNTEAFF.